A single sample gave rise to the 30 T cell receptor beta chains below, sequenced in a study of T cell repertoires in aging, cancer and after chemotherapy. TCR beta rearrangements were amplified from peripheral blood genomic DNA. Rearranged V-D-J TRB sequences were amplified with a mixed TRB-A/B primer pool. From the multiplex PCR reads, TCRdb called clonotypes with MiXCR, one entry per CDR3 protein. Of over 9,500 distinct CDR3 sequences listed, roughly 35% are singletons. The sequenced sample was blood. The receptors were sampled from a human donor in good health.

The table lists this clonotype with a few counts. V usage is TRBV7-2 and J usage is TRBJ2-5; D unclear. Germline CDR1 reads SGHTA; CDR2 reads FQGNSA. The germline V and J ends were trimmed by 5 bases and 5 bases, with 6 bases remaining between them. This CDR3 has 11 amino acids. The CDR3, as DNA: TGTGCCAGCAGCCGGACCGAGACCCAGTACTTC. Protein: CASSRTETQYF.

The chain uses TRBV7-2 and TRBJ2-3, with 9 bases matching TRBD2. Germline V gene data show CDR1 as SGHTA and CDR2 as FQGNSA. V trimming: 5 bases; J trimming: 2 bases; junction bases outside the gene matches: 8. The CDR3 runs 16 residues. The CDR3 nucleotides read TGTGCCAGCAGCCTTAGCGGGGGTCCTCTCACAGATACGCAGTATTTT. Residues: CASSLSGGPLTDTQYF.

V and J are TRBV27 and TRBJ1-2; 7 bases align to TRBD1. The CDR3 loop spans 13 amino acids. Trimming cost V 5 bases and J 5 bases; bases outside gene matches: 5. Germline V lookup: CDR1 MNHEY, CDR2 SMNVEV (reference sequence). The CDR3 reads CASSLTGTYGYTF. For the CDR3, the DNA is TGTGCCAGCAGTCTGACAGGGACATATGGCTACACCTTC.

Judged by abundance, this clonotype is medium-sized. The J gene is TRBJ2-2, the V gene TRBV29-1; D ambiguous. The germline V gene encodes CDR1 SQVTM and CDR2 ANQGSEA. The CDR3 spans 13 residues. V gave up 4 bases and J gave up 3 bases, with 9 bases separating them. CDR3 sequence (DNA): TGCAGCGTTGGGGTGGATGACACCGGGGAGCTGTTTTTT. This gives the protein CSVGVDDTGELFF.

The V call is TRBV6-1, the J call TRBJ1-2; D is possibly TRBD1 (6 bases). V dropped 4 bases and J dropped 1 base, with 7 bases sitting between them. From germline, CDR1 is MNHNS and CDR2 SASEGT. The CDR3 is 13 residues long. The CDR3 DNA follows: TGTGCCAGCAGTGGACAGGTTAACTATGGCTACACCTTC. Residues: CASSGQVNYGYTF.

Turning to this clonotype: This may stem from a read error, because a much larger clone lies one nucleotide away. No conserved phenylalanine or tryptophan is present at the end of the CDR3, so a read error is the likely explanation. The chain links TRBV6-6 to TRBJ2-3, with D possibly matching TRBD1 (6 bases). The germline CDR1 and CDR2 sequences are MNHNY and SVGAGI (reference sequence). The CDR3 is 13 amino acids. Between the trimmed V and J ends, which lost 8 bases and 0 bases, there was a span of 9 bases. The CDR3 spells CASRTESTDTQYL. CDR3 nucleotide sequence: TGTGCCAGCCGGACAGAAAGCACAGATACGCAGTATTTA.

Notes on this clonotype: Relative to the germline gene, one junction end is altered; a read error may explain this. The chain joins TRBV11-3 to TRBJ1-4; TRBD1 is a possible D gene (6 bases). Germline V CDR1 and CDR2: SGHNT, YENEEA. The CDR3 totals 14 residues. CDR3 protein: CASSLGGEVEKLFF. The CDR3 DNA is TGTGCCAGCAGTTTAGGGGGGGAAGTGGAAAAACTGTTTTTT.

This clonotype was seen more than once but under ten times. The chain employs TRBV5-6 and TRBJ2-5; 9 bases align to TRBD1. The V gene's germline CDR1 is SGHDT and CDR2 YYEEEE. J lost 4 bases, V lost 4 bases, and 2 bases had no gene match. The CDR3 runs to 13 residues. The CDR3 sequence is CASSRDRAETQYF. The CDR3 DNA sequence: TGTGCCAGCAGCCGGGACAGGGCAGAGACCCAGTACTTC.

V gene TRBV20-1 combines with J gene TRBJ2-7; D possibly corresponds to TRBD2 (5 bases). The CDR3 runs to 12 residues. The germline CDR1 and CDR2 sequences are DFQATT and SNEGSKA (reference sequence). Between the trimmed V and J ends, which lost 6 bases and 5 bases, there was a span of 14 bases. CDR3 nucleotides: TGCAGTGCCCCGGACTCGAGCGACGAGCAGTACTTC. It specifies CSAPDSSDEQYF.

In this sample, this clonotype turned up a few times. The chain combines TRBV30 with TRBJ1-2; TRBD1 aligns across 9 bases. With V trimmed by 0 bases and J by 6 bases, 5 bases remained unmatched. The CDR3 extends over 14 amino acids. Germline CDR1 and CDR2: GTSNPN and SVGIG (reference sequence). The CDR3 spells CAWSVLDRGNGYTF. The CDR3 coding sequence is TGTGCCTGGAGTGTCTTGGACAGGGGTAATGGCTACACCTTC. Based on the CDR3 plus reference TRBV30 and TRBJ1-2, the full variable domain is SQTIHQWPATLVQPVGSPLSLECTVEGTSNPNLYWYRQAAGRGLQLLFYSVGIGQISSEVPQNLSASRPQDRQFILSSKKLLLSDSGFYLCAWSVLDRGNGYTFGSGTRLTVV.

In its sample, this clonotype is medium-sized (0.01 to 0.1%). The V gene is TRBV19, the J gene TRBJ1-3; a possible D gene is TRBD1 (5 bases). The CDR3 runs to 15 residues. Germline V CDR1 and CDR2: LNHDA, SQIVND (reference sequence). Trimming left V 6 bases short and J 7 bases short, with 19 bases between. CDR3 coding DNA: TGTGCCAGTAGATCGGAGGGGAGAGCGACGAACACCATATATTTT. It codes for CASRSEGRATNTIYF.

This clonotype was counted only a few times. The chain has TRBV30 and TRBJ2-3, with 16 bases fitting TRBD2. The CDR3 consists of 17 residues. J lost 6 bases, V lost 5 bases, and 11 bases had no gene match. Germline lookup yields CDR1 GTSNPN and CDR2 SVGIG (reference sequence). The CDR3 bases are TGTGCCTGGGGGACTAGCGGGGGGGCCGACGCGTCGGATACGCAGTATTTT. As protein: CAWGTSGGADASDTQYF.

Details on this clonotype: A much more abundant neighbour one base away suggests this may be a read error. The chain recombines TRBV11-1 with TRBJ2-3; the match to TRBD2 covers 12 bases. This CDR3 comprises 15 residues. V shed 8 bases, J shed 6 bases, and the junction held 9 bases outside the gene matches. The V gene's germline CDR1 is SGHAT and CDR2 FQDESV (reference sequence). CDR3 DNA sequence: TGTGCCAGCTGCCCTAGCGGGGGGGCCGCGGATACGCAGTATTTT. Translating it yields CASCPSGGAADTQYF.

In nucleotides, the CDR3 is TGTGCCAGCATGAGCCCAGGCTACGAGCAGTACTTC. This codes for CASMSPGYEQYF. The chain recombines TRBV12-3 or TRBV12-4 with TRBJ2-7; unclear D gene. CDR3 length: 12 amino acids. The V and J ends lost 7 bases and 3 bases respectively, with 10 bases between them.

The chain couples TRBV27 to TRBJ2-4; D remains unclear. This CDR3 spans 16 amino acids. V lost 5 bases and J lost 4, with 18 bases in between. Germline V gives CDR1 MNHEY, CDR2 SMNVEV (reference sequence). CDR3 DNA: TGTGCCAGCAGTACCGGCCCCTCGACTGTAAAAAACATTCAGTACTTC. This codes for CASSTGPSTVKNIQYF.

The chain couples TRBV12-3 or TRBV12-4 to TRBJ2-7; 8 bases map to TRBD1. V lost 7 bases to trimming and J lost 6 bases; unmatched junction nucleotides: 5. CDR3 length equals 12 residues. Here the CDR3 reads CASTLQGGEQYF. The CDR3 coding sequence is TGTGCCAGCACCTTACAGGGGGGCGAGCAGTACTTC.

V and J are TRBV19 and TRBJ2-3; 9 nucleotides match TRBD2. CDR3 size: 18 residues. CDR1 and CDR2 (germline): LNHDA, SQIVND (reference sequence). The V and J ends lost 6 bases and 0 bases, in that order; junction bases with no gene match: 13. CDR3 amino acids: CASSGSGGPRTSTDTQYF. The CDR3 coding sequence is TGTGCCAGTAGCGGGAGCGGGGGGCCCAGAACTAGCACAGATACGCAGTATTTT.

This chain links TRBV7-6 with TRBJ2-7; 8 bases fit TRBD2. Germline assignment: CDR1 SGHVS and CDR2 FNYEAQ. CDR3 size: 17 residues. V trimming: 1 base; J trimming: 2 bases; junction bases outside the gene matches: 10. DNA of the CDR3: TGTGCCAGCAGCTTAGGCCCTAGCGGGCAGACCACCTACGAGCAGTACTTC. As protein: CASSLGPSGQTTYEQYF.

The J gene is TRBJ1-6, the V gene TRBV27, with D possibly TRBD1 on 5 matching bases. The length of the CDR3 is 15 residues. V lost 5 bases and J lost 13, with 21 bases in between. CDR1 is MNHEY, CDR2 SMNVEV, per germline (reference sequence). CDR3 nucleotide sequence: TGTGCCAGCAGTGCAGCTGGGCCAGGCGGGGCTCCCCTCCACTTT. Encoded protein: CASSAAGPGGAPLHF.

V usage is TRBV5-1 and J usage is TRBJ2-1, with 8 nucleotides matching TRBD1. The ends lost 3 bases at V and 12 bases at J; junction bases unmatched: 2. The CDR3 sequence is 11 residues long. Germline CDR1 SGHRS, CDR2 YFSETQ. The CDR3 here is CASSSDRGQFF. The DNA of the CDR3 is TGCGCCAGCAGCTCTGACAGGGGGCAGTTCTTC.

The CDR3 region has the DNA TGTGCCAGCAGCCAAGAATATGTGGCAGATACGCAGTATTTT. Translation gives CASSQEYVADTQYF. The chain joins TRBV4-2 to TRBJ2-3, with D uncertain. The CDR3 is made up of 14 amino acids. CDR1 LGHNA and CDR2 YNFKEQ come from the germline V gene. The ends were cut back, 0 bases at V and 4 bases at J, with 8 bases in the middle.

The genes are TRBV24-1 and TRBJ1-1; D unclear. The CDR3 is 13 amino acids. Looked up from germline, CDR1 is KGHDR and CDR2 is SFDVKD. Trimming removed 4 bases at V and 2 bases at J, with 7 bases between. This CDR3 is CATSEAANTEAFF. The CDR3 nucleotides read TGTGCCACCAGTGAAGCAGCCAACACTGAAGCTTTCTTT.

This clonotype has only a few counts. The chain links TRBV6-5 to TRBJ1-2; 8 bases match TRBD1. This CDR3 contains 11 residues. Germline V CDR1 and CDR2: MNHEY, SVGAGI. Trimming cost V 0 bases and J 13 bases; bases outside gene matches: 1. Here the CDR3 reads CASSYSGQATF. DNA of the CDR3: TGTGCCAGCAGTTACTCGGGACAGGCCACCTTC.

V usage is TRBV6-2 or TRBV6-3 and J usage is TRBJ2-1; D gene ambiguous. Germline V gene lookup returns CDR1 MNHEY and CDR2 SVGEGT. This CDR3 is built from 13 residues. Deletions cut 6 bases from V and 2 bases from J, with 8 bases between. The CDR3 reads CASRTAAYNEQFF. Here the CDR3 DNA reads TGTGCCAGCAGGACGGCGGCCTACAATGAGCAGTTCTTC.

By share of the sample, this clonotype is medium-sized. The rearrangement joins TRBV29-1 to TRBJ1-1; D is unclear. Germline-derived CDR1 and CDR2 are SQVTM and ANQGSEA. Trimming left V 7 bases short and J 1 base short, with 10 bases between. The CDR3 extends over 12 amino acids. The CDR3 DNA reads as TGCAGCGCGCAGGAGAAGAACACTGAAGCTTTCTTT. This encodes CSAQEKNTEAFF.

This clonotype has just a few counts. The V call is TRBV7-9, the J call TRBJ1-1; D not certain. Trimming left V 3 bases short and J 1 base short, with 9 bases between. CDR1 is SEHNR and CDR2 is FQNEAQ in the germline V gene (reference sequence). The CDR3 is 14 amino acids. This chain's CDR3 is CASSLIERNTEAFF. In DNA form, the CDR3 reads TGTGCCAGCAGCTTGATCGAACGGAACACTGAAGCTTTCTTT.

There are a few counts of this clonotype. V is TRBV6-4 and J is TRBJ2-2; the match to TRBD1 covers 7 bases. V was clipped by 0 bases and J by 2 bases; unmatched bases: 3. The length of the CDR3 is 16 residues. CDR1 and CDR2 (germline): MRHNA, SNTAGT. The CDR3: CASSDSGTANTGELFF. DNA of the CDR3: TGTGCCAGCAGTGACTCGGGGACAGCCAACACCGGGGAGCTGTTTTTT.

The chain is built from TRBV12-3 or TRBV12-4 and TRBJ2-2; unclear D gene. The germline V and J ends were trimmed by 6 bases and 10 bases, with 6 bases remaining between them. This CDR3 spans 10 amino acids. The CDR3: CASSLVELFF. The CDR3 nucleotides are TGTGCCAGCAGCCTCGTGGAGCTGTTTTTT.

V is TRBV5-6 and J is TRBJ2-1; 9 nucleotides match TRBD2. Germline V gene data show CDR1 as SGHDT and CDR2 as YYEEEE. J lost 2 bases, V lost 3 bases, and 6 bases had no gene match. The CDR3 has 16 amino acids. CDR3 sequence: CASSSSGGRAYNEQFF. CDR3 in DNA: TGTGCCAGCAGCTCCTCCGGCGGGAGGGCCTACAATGAGCAGTTCTTC.

This chain connects TRBV7-9 to TRBJ1-4; 7 positions match TRBD1. V trimming: 5 bases; J trimming: 8 bases; junction bases outside the gene matches: 8. CDR3 length: 14 residues. CDR1 and CDR2 from the germline V gene are SEHNR and FQNEAQ (reference sequence). The CDR3 sequence is CASSARTGGEKLFF. The CDR3 region has the DNA TGTGCCAGCAGCGCCCGGACAGGAGGGGAAAAACTGTTTTTT.